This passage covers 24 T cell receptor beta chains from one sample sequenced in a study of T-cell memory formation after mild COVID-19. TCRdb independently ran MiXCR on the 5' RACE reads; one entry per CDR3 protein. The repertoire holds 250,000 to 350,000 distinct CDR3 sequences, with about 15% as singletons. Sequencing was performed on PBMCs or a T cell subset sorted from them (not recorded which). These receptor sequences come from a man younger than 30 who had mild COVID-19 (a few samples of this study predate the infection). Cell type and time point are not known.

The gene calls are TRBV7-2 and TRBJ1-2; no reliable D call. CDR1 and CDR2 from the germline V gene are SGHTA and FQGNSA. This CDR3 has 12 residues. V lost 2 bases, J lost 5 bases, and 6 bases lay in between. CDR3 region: CASSLQPYGYTF. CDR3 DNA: TGTGCCAGCAGCTTACAGCCGTATGGCTACACCTTC.

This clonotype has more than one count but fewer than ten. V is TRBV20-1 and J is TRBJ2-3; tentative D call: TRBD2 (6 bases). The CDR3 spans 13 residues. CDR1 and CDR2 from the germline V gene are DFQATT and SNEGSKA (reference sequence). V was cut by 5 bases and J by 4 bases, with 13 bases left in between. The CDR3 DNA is TGCAGTGCTGGCCTCCCGGGGGCAGATACGCAGTATTTT. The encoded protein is CSAGLPGADTQYF.

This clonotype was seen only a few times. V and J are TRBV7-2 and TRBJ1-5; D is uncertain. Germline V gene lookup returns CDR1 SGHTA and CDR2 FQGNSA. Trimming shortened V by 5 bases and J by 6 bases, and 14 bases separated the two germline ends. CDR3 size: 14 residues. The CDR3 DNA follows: TGTGCCAGCAGCCCCCGGGAACGGGCTCAGCCCCAGCATTTT. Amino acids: CASSPRERAQPQHF.

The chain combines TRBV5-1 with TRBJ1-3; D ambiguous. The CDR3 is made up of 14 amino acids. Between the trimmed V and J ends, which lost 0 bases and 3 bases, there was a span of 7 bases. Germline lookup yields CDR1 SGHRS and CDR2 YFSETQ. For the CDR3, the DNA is TGCGCCAGCAGCTTGGCCTCTAGTGGAAACACCATATATTTT. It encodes CASSLASSGNTIYF.

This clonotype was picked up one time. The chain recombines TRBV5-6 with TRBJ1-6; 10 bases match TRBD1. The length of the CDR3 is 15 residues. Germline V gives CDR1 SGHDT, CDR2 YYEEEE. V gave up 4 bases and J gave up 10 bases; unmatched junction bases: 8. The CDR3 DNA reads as TGTGCCAGCAGCCTCGGGGACAGGGGTGGGTCACCCCTCCACTTT. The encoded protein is CASSLGDRGGSPLHF.

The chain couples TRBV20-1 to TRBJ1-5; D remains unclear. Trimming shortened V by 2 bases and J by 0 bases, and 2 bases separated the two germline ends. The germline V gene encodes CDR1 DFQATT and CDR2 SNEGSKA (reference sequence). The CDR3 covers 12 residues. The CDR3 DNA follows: TGCAGTGCTAGAAATAGCAATCAGCCCCAGCATTTT. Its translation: CSARNSNQPQHF.

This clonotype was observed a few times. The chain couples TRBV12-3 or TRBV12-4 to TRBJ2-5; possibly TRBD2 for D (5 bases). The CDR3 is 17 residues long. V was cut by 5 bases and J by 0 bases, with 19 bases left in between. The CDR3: CASSPPLEAGYQETQYF. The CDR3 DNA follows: TGTGCCAGCAGTCCCCCACTAGAGGCGGGTTACCAAGAGACCCAGTACTTC.

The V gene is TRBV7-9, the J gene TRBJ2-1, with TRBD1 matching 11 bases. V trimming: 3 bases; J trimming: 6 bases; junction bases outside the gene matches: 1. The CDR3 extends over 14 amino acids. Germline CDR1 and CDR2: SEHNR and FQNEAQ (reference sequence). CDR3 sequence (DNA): TGTGCCAGCAGCTTCGGGACAGGGGGCAATGAGCAGTTCTTC. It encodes CASSFGTGGNEQFF.

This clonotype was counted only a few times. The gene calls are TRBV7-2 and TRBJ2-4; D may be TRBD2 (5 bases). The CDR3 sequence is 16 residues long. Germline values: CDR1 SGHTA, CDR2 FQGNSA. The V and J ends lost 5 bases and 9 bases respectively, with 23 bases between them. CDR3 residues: CASSPRGGTTRVIQYF. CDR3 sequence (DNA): TGTGCCAGCAGCCCACGTGGAGGAACCACCCGCGTCATTCAGTACTTC.

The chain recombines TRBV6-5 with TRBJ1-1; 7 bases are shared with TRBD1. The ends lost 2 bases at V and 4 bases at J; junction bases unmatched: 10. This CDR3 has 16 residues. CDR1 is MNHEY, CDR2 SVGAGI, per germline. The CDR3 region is CASSYRQGRRGTEAFF. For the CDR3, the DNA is TGTGCCAGCAGTTACCGACAGGGACGGAGAGGCACTGAAGCTTTCTTT.

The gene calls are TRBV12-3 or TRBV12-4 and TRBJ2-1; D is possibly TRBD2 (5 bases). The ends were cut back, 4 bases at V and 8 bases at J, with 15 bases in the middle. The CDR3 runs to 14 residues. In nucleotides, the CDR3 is TGTGCCAGCAGTTACTCTCCGGGAAGGGATGAGCAGTTCTTC. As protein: CASSYSPGRDEQFF.

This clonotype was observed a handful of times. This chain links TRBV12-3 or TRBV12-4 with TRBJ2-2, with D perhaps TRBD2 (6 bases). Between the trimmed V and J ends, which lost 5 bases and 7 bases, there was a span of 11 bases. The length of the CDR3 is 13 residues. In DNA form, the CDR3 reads TGTGCCAGCAGTCAGAGGGAGGTCGGGGAGCTGTTTTTT. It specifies CASSQREVGELFF.

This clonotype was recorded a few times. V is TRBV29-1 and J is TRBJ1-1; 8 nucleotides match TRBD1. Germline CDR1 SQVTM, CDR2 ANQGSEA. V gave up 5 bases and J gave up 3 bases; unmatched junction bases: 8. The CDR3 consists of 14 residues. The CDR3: CSVSRQGRDTEAFF. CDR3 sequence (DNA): TGCAGCGTTTCGCGACAGGGGAGGGACACTGAAGCTTTCTTT.

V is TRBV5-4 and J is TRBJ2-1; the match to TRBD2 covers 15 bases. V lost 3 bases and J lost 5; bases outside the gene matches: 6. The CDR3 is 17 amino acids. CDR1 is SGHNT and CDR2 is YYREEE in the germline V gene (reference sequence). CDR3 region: CASSSRTSGGANNEQFF. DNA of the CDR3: TGTGCCAGCAGCTCCCGGACTAGCGGGGGGGCAAACAATGAGCAGTTCTTC.

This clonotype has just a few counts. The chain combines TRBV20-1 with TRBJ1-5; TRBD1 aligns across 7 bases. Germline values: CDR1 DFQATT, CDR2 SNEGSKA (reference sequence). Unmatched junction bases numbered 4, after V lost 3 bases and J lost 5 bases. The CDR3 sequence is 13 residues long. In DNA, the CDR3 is TGCAGTGCTAGCGACAGGGAGGATCAGCCCCAGCATTTT. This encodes CSASDREDQPQHF.

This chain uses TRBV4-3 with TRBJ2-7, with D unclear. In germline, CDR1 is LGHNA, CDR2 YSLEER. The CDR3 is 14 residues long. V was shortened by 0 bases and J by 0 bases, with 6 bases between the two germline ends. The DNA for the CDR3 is TGCGCCAGCAGCCAAGATCCCAGCTCCTACGAGCAGTACTTC. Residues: CASSQDPSSYEQYF.

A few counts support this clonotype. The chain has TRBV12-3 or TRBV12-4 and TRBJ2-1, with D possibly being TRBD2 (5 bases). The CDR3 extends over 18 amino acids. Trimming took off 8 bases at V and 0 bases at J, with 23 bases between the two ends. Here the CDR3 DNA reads TGTGCCAGCCACTTCGATACCCGGGGAGTCAGCTCCTACAATGAGCAGTTCTTC. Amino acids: CASHFDTRGVSSYNEQFF.

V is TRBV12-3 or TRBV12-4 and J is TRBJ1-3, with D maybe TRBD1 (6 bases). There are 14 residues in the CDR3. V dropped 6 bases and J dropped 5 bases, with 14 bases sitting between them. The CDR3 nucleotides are TGTGCCAGCAGGACAACAGGGCGCAGAAACACCATATATTTT. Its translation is CASRTTGRRNTIYF.

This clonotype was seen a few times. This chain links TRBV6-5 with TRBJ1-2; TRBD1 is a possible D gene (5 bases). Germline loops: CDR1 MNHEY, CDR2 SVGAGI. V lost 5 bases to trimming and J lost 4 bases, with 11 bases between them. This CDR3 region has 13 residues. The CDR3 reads CASSNGGTYGYTF. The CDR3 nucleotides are TGTGCCAGCAGTAACGGGGGGACCTATGGCTACACCTTC.

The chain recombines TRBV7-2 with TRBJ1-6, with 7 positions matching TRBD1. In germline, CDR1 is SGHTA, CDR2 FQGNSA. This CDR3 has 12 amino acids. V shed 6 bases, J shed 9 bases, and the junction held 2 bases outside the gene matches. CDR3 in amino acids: CASRRQGSPLHF. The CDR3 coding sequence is TGTGCCAGCAGAAGACAGGGTTCACCCCTCCACTTT.

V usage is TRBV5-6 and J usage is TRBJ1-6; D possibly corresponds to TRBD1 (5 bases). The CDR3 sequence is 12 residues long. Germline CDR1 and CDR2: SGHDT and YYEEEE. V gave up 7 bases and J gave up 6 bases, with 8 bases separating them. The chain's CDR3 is CASGALNSPLHF. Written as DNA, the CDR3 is TGTGCCAGCGGGGCCCTTAATTCACCCCTCCACTTT.

The CDR3: CASSDRGGANQPQHF. DNA of the CDR3: TGTGCCAGCAGTGACCGAGGGGGGGCCAATCAGCCCCAGCATTTT. The chain has TRBV25-1 and TRBJ1-5; maybe TRBD1 (6 bases). Germline V lookup: CDR1 MGHDK, CDR2 SYGVNS. Trimming took off 3 bases at V and 3 bases at J, with 12 bases between the two ends. The CDR3 is 15 residues long.

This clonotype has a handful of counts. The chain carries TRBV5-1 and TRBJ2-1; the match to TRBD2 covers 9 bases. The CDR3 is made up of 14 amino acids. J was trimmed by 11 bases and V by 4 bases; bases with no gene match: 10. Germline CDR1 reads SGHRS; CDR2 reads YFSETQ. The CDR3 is CASSNTAGGPKQFF. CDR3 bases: TGCGCCAGCAGCAATACGGCGGGGGGGCCTAAGCAGTTCTTC.

CDR3 sequence reads: CASSLVHIEETQYF. The CDR3 nucleotides are TGTGCCAGCAGCTTAGTACATATAGAAGAGACCCAGTACTTC. The V gene is TRBV7-2, the J gene TRBJ2-5; D gene ambiguous. The V gene lost 1 base and the J gene lost 3 bases, with 9 bases spanning the gap. Germline V gene data show CDR1 as SGHTA and CDR2 as FQGNSA. The CDR3 is made up of 14 amino acids.